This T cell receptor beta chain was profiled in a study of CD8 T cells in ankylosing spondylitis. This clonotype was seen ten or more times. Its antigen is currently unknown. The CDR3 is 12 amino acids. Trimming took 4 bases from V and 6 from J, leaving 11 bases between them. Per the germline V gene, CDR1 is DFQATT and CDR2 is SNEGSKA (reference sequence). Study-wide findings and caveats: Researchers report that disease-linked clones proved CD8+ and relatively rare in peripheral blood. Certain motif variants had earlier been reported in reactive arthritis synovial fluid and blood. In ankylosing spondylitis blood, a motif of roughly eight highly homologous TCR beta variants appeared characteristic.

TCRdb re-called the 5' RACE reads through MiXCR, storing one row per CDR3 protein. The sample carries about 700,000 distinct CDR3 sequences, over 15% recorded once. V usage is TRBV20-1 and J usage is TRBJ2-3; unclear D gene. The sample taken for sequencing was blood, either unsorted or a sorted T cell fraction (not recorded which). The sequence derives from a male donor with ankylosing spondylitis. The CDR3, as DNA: TGCAGTGCTACAAGAGACGGGGATACGCAGTATTTT. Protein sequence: CSATRDGDTQYF.